A single sample gave rise to the 21 T cell receptor beta chains below, sequenced in a study of neurological immune-mediated disorders. TCRdb re-derived calls from the 5' RACE reads in MiXCR, one entry per CDR3 protein. The top ten hold less than 2% of the sample, which has about 52,000 distinct CDR3 sequences, roughly 3.5% seen once. Sequencing input: PBMCs. Every receptor here comes from a young man with multiple sclerosis.

This clonotype was seen ten or more times. This chain uses TRBV7-9 with TRBJ2-5; 14 nucleotides agree with TRBD2. V shed 5 bases, J shed 3 bases, and the junction held 5 bases outside the gene matches. Germline assignment: CDR1 SEHNR and CDR2 FQNEAQ (reference sequence). The CDR3 runs 16 residues. This CDR3 is CASSPGTSGGKETQYF. The CDR3 region has the DNA TGTGCCAGCAGCCCCGGGACTAGCGGGGGCAAAGAGACCCAGTACTTC.

V usage is TRBV6-6 and J usage is TRBJ1-2; D is undetermined. Trimming stripped 4 bases from V and 6 bases from J, with 21 bases between. This CDR3 has 16 amino acids. Germline V CDR1 and CDR2: MNHNY, SVGAGI (reference sequence). CDR3 nucleotides: TGTGCCAGCAGTTCCCCTCAGACACATCAAAGGGATGGCTACACCTTC. Encoded protein: CASSSPQTHQRDGYTF.

This clonotype has a count of ten or more. The chain couples TRBV29-1 to TRBJ1-2, with TRBD1 matching over 7 bases. The CDR3 loop spans 16 amino acids. V lost 4 bases, J lost 8 bases, and 19 bases stayed unmatched. Germline-derived CDR1 and CDR2 are SQVTM and ANQGSEA. The CDR3 loop is CSVVTSLKIQGDGYTF. CDR3 DNA sequence: TGCAGCGTTGTCACCTCCCTAAAAATCCAGGGGGACGGCTACACCTTC. Filled out from reference TRBV29-1 and TRBJ1-2, the complete variable domain reads SAVISQKPSRDICQRGTSLTIQCQVDSQVTMMFWYRQQPGQSLTLIATANQGSEATYESGFVIDKFPISRPNLTFSTLTVSNMSPEDSSIYLCSVVTSLKIQGDGYTFGSGTRLTVV.

This clonotype has a handful of counts. V is TRBV11-2 and J is TRBJ1-1, with 7 bases that match TRBD1. CDR1 and CDR2 (germline): SGHAT, FQNNGV. The V segment lost 5 bases and the J segment 1 base; nucleotides outside the gene matches: 7. CDR3 length equals 15 residues. The CDR3 loop is CASSPGQGENTEAFF. CDR3 bases: TGTGCCAGCAGCCCCGGGCAGGGGGAGAACACTGAAGCTTTCTTT.

This clonotype was seen many times. Germline is not matched at one junction end, which may reflect a read error. This rearrangement joins TRBV6-1 to TRBJ1-2; maybe TRBD1 (5 bases). The CDR3 length is 14 residues. Per germline, CDR1 MNHNS and CDR2 SASEGT. The CDR3 region is CASRTVGRAPTFGF. The CDR3 nucleotides read TGTGCCAGCAGGACAGTCGGACGGGCCCCGACTTTCGGATTC.

The chain couples TRBV20-1 to TRBJ2-1, with 9 bases aligning to TRBD2. Germline V CDR1 and CDR2: DFQATT, SNEGSKA (reference sequence). This CDR3 region has 14 residues. V was pared by 3 bases and J by 2 bases, with 2 bases of the junction left unmatched. The CDR3 region is CSARTSGPYNEQFF. In DNA form, the CDR3 reads TGCAGTGCTAGGACTAGCGGACCCTACAATGAGCAGTTCTTC.

This clonotype was counted ten times or more. This chain joins TRBV9 and TRBJ2-3; 9 nucleotides align to TRBD2. V lost 1 base to trimming and J lost 3 bases; unmatched junction nucleotides: 3. Germline CDR1 reads SGDLS; CDR2 reads YYNGEE. The CDR3 runs 15 residues. The CDR3 here is CASSVSSGITDTQYF. The CDR3 nucleotides are TGTGCCAGCAGCGTATCTAGCGGGATAACAGATACGCAGTATTTT.

The chain links TRBV4-1 to TRBJ2-7, with TRBD1 as a possible D gene (5 bases). The CDR3 extends over 14 amino acids. Trimming took 2 bases from V and 3 from J, leaving 11 bases between them. Germline V gives CDR1 MGHRA, CDR2 YSYEKL. CDR3 coding DNA: TGCGCCAGCAGCCAAACTGGAAGGGGCTACGAGCAGTACTTC. Protein: CASSQTGRGYEQYF.

This clonotype was counted many times. The chain carries TRBV12-3 or TRBV12-4 and TRBJ1-1; maybe TRBD1 (6 bases). The CDR3 contains 14 residues. Trimming took off 7 bases at V and 5 bases at J, with 17 bases between the two ends. CDR3 amino acids: CASTQVAGATEAFF. The CDR3 DNA follows: TGTGCCAGCACCCAGGTGGCAGGGGCTACTGAAGCTTTCTTT.

This clonotype has ten or more counts. The chain couples TRBV10-3 to TRBJ1-1; a weak D match, TRBD1 (6 bases). CDR3 size: 14 residues. The V end lost 3 bases, the J end lost 6 bases, and 14 bases lay between the germline ends. Germline loops: CDR1 ENHRY, CDR2 SYGVKD. CDR3 in DNA: TGTGCCATCAGTGACGGGGGGCGCGGCGCTGAAGCTTTCTTT. Its translation is CAISDGGRGAEAFF.

This clonotype was found many times. This chain uses TRBV5-1 with TRBJ2-7; D may be TRBD2 (5 bases). The CDR3 covers 13 residues. Trimming removed 0 bases from V and 4 bases from J, with 8 bases in between. From germline, CDR1 is SGHRS and CDR2 YFSETQ. The CDR3 region has the DNA TGCGCCAGCAGCTTGGAAGGGAGATACGAGCAGTACTTC. Protein sequence: CASSLEGRYEQYF.

Many counts were recorded for this clonotype. V is TRBV9 and J is TRBJ2-7; D gene unclear. CDR1 is SGDLS, CDR2 YYNGEE, per germline. The CDR3 contains 14 residues. V dropped 0 bases and J dropped 2 bases, with 9 bases sitting between them. The CDR3 sequence: CASSVANSPYEQYF. CDR3 coding DNA: TGTGCCAGCAGCGTAGCGAACTCCCCCTACGAGCAGTACTTC.

This clonotype was seen repeatedly, ten times or more. The rearrangement joins TRBV4-1 to TRBJ2-1; 10 bases agree with TRBD1. There are 15 residues in the CDR3. The V segment lost 4 bases and the J segment 7 bases; nucleotides outside the gene matches: 7. Germline V lookup: CDR1 MGHRA, CDR2 YSYEKL. CDR3 sequence reads: CASSPWTGGRNEQFF. CDR3 in DNA: TGCGCCAGCAGCCCCTGGACAGGGGGGAGGAATGAGCAGTTCTTC.

This clonotype was found a few times. The chain uses TRBV19 and TRBJ2-1, with 10 bases that match TRBD2. Losses at the gene ends were 2 bases for V and 8 bases for J; bases not matched to a gene: 6. The CDR3 spans 15 residues. In germline, CDR1 is LNHDA, CDR2 SQIVND (reference sequence). CDR3 nucleotide sequence: TGTGCCAGTAGTATATCGGGACTAGCGACGGATGAGCAGTTCTTC. It specifies CASSISGLATDEQFF.

This clonotype showed up many times. The chain is built from TRBV5-1 and TRBJ1-2; the match to TRBD1 covers 9 bases. V shed 4 bases, J shed 4 bases, and the junction held 8 bases outside the gene matches. Germline assignment: CDR1 SGHRS and CDR2 YFSETQ. The CDR3 loop spans 15 amino acids. The DNA of the CDR3 is TGCGCCAGCAGCCCGGAGGGGACAGGGTTCTATGGCTACACCTTC. Its protein is CASSPEGTGFYGYTF. The variable domain in full, with the rest retrieved from reference TRBV5-1 and TRBJ1-2, is KAGVTQTPRYLIKTRGQQVTLSCSPISGHRSVSWYQQTPGQGLQFLFEYFSETQRNKGNFPGRFSGRQFSNSRSEMNVSTLELGDSALYLCASSPEGTGFYGYTFGSGTRLTVV.

The gene calls are TRBV11-1 and TRBJ2-2; no clear D. Germline V CDR1 and CDR2: SGHAT, FQDESV (reference sequence). The ends were cut back, 2 bases at V and 0 bases at J, with 10 bases in the middle. The CDR3 length is 16 residues. The CDR3: CASSLIMAPNTGELFF. The CDR3 nucleotides read TGTGCCAGCAGCTTAATTATGGCTCCGAACACCGGGGAGCTGTTTTTT.

In this sample, this clonotype turned up a few times. This chain uses TRBV5-6 with TRBJ2-1; TRBD2 aligns across 8 bases. The CDR3 sequence is 12 residues long. With V trimmed by 4 bases and J by 10 bases, 4 bases remained unmatched. In germline, CDR1 is SGHDT, CDR2 YYEEEE. This CDR3 reads CASSRTSWEQFF. CDR3 nucleotides: TGTGCCAGCAGCCGGACTAGCTGGGAGCAGTTCTTC.

This clonotype was counted once. With a much larger clone just one base away, this may be a read error. This sequence joins TRBV20-1 and TRBJ2-2; D gene ambiguous. Germline CDR1 is DFQATT and CDR2 is SNEGSKA (reference sequence). The CDR3 spans 12 residues. V lost 3 bases and J 7 bases, leaving 9 bases between the germline ends. CDR3 DNA sequence: TGCAGTGCTAGGGCATGTGTCGGGGAGCTGTTTTTT. Translation gives CSARACVGELFF.

This clonotype was counted many times. This rearrangement joins TRBV7-8 to TRBJ2-1, with 7 nucleotides matching TRBD1. The J segment lost 7 bases and the V segment lost 1 base, leaving 4 bases of the junction unmatched. The germline V gene encodes CDR1 SGHVS and CDR2 FQNEAQ. The CDR3 length is 14 residues. The CDR3 reads CASSLEQGKNEQFF. Here the CDR3 DNA reads TGTGCCAGCAGCTTAGAACAGGGGAAGAATGAGCAGTTCTTC.

As regards this clonotype: The junction differs from germline at one of its ends, possibly a read error. The chain employs TRBV5-1 and TRBJ1-5, with TRBD1 matching over 8 bases. In germline, CDR1 is SGHRS, CDR2 YFSETQ. The CDR3 sequence is 13 residues long. The CDR3 DNA reads TGCGCCAGCAGCTTGGCCAGGGGGCAGCCCCAGAATTTT. It is translated as CASSLARGQPQNF.

This clonotype was picked up a small number of times. The V call is TRBV25-1, the J call TRBJ2-7, with TRBD1 as a possible D gene (5 bases). The CDR3 is made up of 14 amino acids. CDR1 MGHDK and CDR2 SYGVNS come from the germline V gene. V was cut by 2 bases and J by 3 bases, with 11 bases left in between. The CDR3 DNA reads TGTGCCAGCAGTGAAGCAGGGTTGGGCTACGAGCAGTACTTC. Translating it yields CASSEAGLGYEQYF.